Listed here are 14 T cell receptor beta chains from one sample, sequenced in a study of T-cell memory formation after mild COVID-19. Each CDR3 protein gets one entry after TCRdb re-called the 5' RACE reads with MiXCR. Among about 290,000 distinct CDR3 sequences, approximately 15% were seen once, and the ten largest hold over 20%. The sequenced sample consisted of PBMCs or a T cell subset sorted from them (not recorded which). These receptors came from a man between 18 and 29 years old who had mild COVID-19 (a few samples of this study predate the infection). Cell type and time point are not known.

In its sample, this clonotype was seen a few times. The gene calls are TRBV7-8 and TRBJ2-3; D unclear. This CDR3 has 16 residues. V lost 6 bases to trimming and J lost 4 bases, with 20 bases between them. Germline V gene data show CDR1 as SGHVS and CDR2 as FQNEAQ. CDR3 amino acids: CASRSWAYPHPDTQYF. The DNA of the CDR3 is TGTGCCAGCAGGTCGTGGGCTTACCCCCACCCAGATACGCAGTATTTT.

The chain is built from TRBV7-9 and TRBJ2-7, with no clear D. The germline V gene encodes CDR1 SEHNR and CDR2 FQNEAQ (reference sequence). There are 13 residues in the CDR3. V shed 6 bases and J shed 0 bases, with 9 bases lying between them. The DNA for the CDR3 is TGTGCCAGCAGGATCGGTTTCTCCTACGAGCAGTACTTC. Translation gives CASRIGFSYEQYF.

This clonotype was detected a few times. The V gene is TRBV12-3 or TRBV12-4, the J gene TRBJ2-4, with 8 bases matching TRBD2. J was trimmed by 0 bases and V by 3 bases; bases with no gene match: 7. CDR3 length: 17 amino acids. CDR3 amino acids: CASSFSRGDLAKNIQYF. Written as DNA, the CDR3 is TGTGCCAGCAGTTTCTCGCGGGGGGACCTAGCCAAAAACATTCAGTACTTC.

This clonotype was recorded many times. The V call is TRBV5-1, the J call TRBJ2-7; 10 bases agree with TRBD1. Germline loops: CDR1 SGHRS, CDR2 YFSETQ. The CDR3 has 15 amino acids. V gave up 7 bases and J gave up 4 bases; unmatched junction bases: 11. Written as DNA, the CDR3 is TGCGCCAGCGCCCGCTCCGGGACAGGGGAGTACGAGCAGTACTTC. Translation: CASARSGTGEYEQYF.

This clonotype showed up just a few times. V is TRBV7-9 and J is TRBJ2-7, with 7 bases identical to TRBD1. Germline V CDR1 and CDR2: SEHNR, FQNEAQ (reference sequence). CDR3 length equals 12 residues. The V gene end was trimmed by 2 bases and the J gene end by 5 bases; junction bases not matched to a gene: 0. CDR3 in amino acids: CASSLQGDEQYV. CDR3 bases: TGTGCCAGCAGCTTACAGGGGGACGAGCAGTACGTC.

The chain joins TRBV29-1 to TRBJ2-2; TRBD1 agrees at 8 bases. CDR1 SQVTM and CDR2 ANQGSEA come from the germline V gene. Trimming removed 6 bases from V and 7 bases from J; junction bases left unmatched: 4. CDR3 length: 12 residues. In DNA, the CDR3 is TGCAGCGTCTGGACAGGGCGCGGGGAGCTGTTTTTT. Amino acids: CSVWTGRGELFF.

This clonotype was found a few times. The chain uses TRBV13 and TRBJ2-7, with D maybe TRBD2 (7 bases). V gave up 8 bases and J gave up 5 bases, with 13 bases separating them. Germline V gives CDR1 PRHDT, CDR2 FYEKMQ (reference sequence). The CDR3 spans 12 residues. DNA of the CDR3: TGTGCCAGCGGGGGGGCCTCTCACGAGCAGTACTTC. This codes for CASGGASHEQYF.

This clonotype was seen only a few times. The chain employs TRBV7-9 and TRBJ1-2; TRBD1 matches 9 bases. The germline gives CDR1 SEHNR, CDR2 FQNEAQ (reference sequence). J was trimmed by 10 bases and V by 4 bases; bases with no gene match: 10. The CDR3 consists of 14 residues. The CDR3 sequence: CASSSSGTGTDYTF. The DNA of the CDR3 is TGTGCCAGCAGCTCGTCCGGGACAGGGACAGACTACACCTTC.

The chain uses TRBV6-5 and TRBJ1-3; the D gene is possibly TRBD1 (5 bases). Germline V gives CDR1 MNHEY, CDR2 SVGAGI. The V and J ends lost 5 bases and 2 bases respectively, with 13 bases between them. This CDR3 is built from 15 residues. The CDR3, as DNA: TGTGCCAGCAGTCGAAGAGGGGATACTGGAAACACCATATATTTT. Its protein product is CASSRRGDTGNTIYF.

This clonotype was counted between two and nine times. The J gene is TRBJ1-5, the V gene TRBV20-1; maybe TRBD1 (6 bases). The CDR3 has 17 amino acids. With 3 bases removed from V and 0 bases from J, the gap between germline ends came to 18 bases. Germline CDR1 and CDR2: DFQATT and SNEGSKA (reference sequence). The CDR3 nucleotides read TGCAGTGCTAGTTACGAGGGGGACGACTATAGCAATCAGCCCCAGCATTTT. Its translation is CSASYEGDDYSNQPQHF.

The chain couples TRBV20-1 to TRBJ2-4, with TRBD1 matching over 9 bases. This CDR3 has 17 residues. CDR1 DFQATT and CDR2 SNEGSKA come from the germline V gene (reference sequence). V lost 2 bases to trimming and J lost 12 bases; unmatched junction nucleotides: 20. The CDR3 spells CSARIVGRTGATSPQYF. CDR3 DNA sequence: TGCAGTGCTAGAATTGTGGGAAGGACAGGGGCAACCTCACCTCAGTACTTC.

The chain's CDR3 is CASSPRGENYEQYF. The DNA of the CDR3 is TGCGCCAGCAGCCCTCGGGGGGAGAACTACGAGCAGTACTTC. The V call is TRBV5-1, the J call TRBJ2-7; 7 nucleotides align to TRBD2. J gave up 3 bases and V 4 bases, and 7 bases lay outside the gene matches. Germline V lookup: CDR1 SGHRS, CDR2 YFSETQ. The CDR3 contains 14 residues.

This clonotype showed up many times. This chain uses TRBV7-6 with TRBJ2-3; a weak D match, TRBD2 (5 bases). Germline V CDR1 and CDR2: SGHVS, FNYEAQ. V lost 1 base, J lost 0 bases, and 14 bases lay in between. CDR3 length: 17 residues. The CDR3 is CASSLDPGIPSTDTQYF. CDR3 nucleotides: TGTGCCAGCAGCTTAGATCCCGGGATCCCTAGCACAGATACGCAGTATTTT.

This clonotype was counted many times. The J gene is TRBJ2-7, the V gene TRBV6-5; 8 nucleotides align to TRBD2. The CDR3 consists of 15 residues. Germline V lookup: CDR1 MNHEY, CDR2 SVGAGI. After removal of 9 bases from V and 1 base from J, the junction contained 11 bases not matched to a gene. CDR3 DNA sequence: TGTGCCAGTCCCTGGCCTCGCGGGAGGTCCTACGAGCAGTACGTC. Translated, it gives CASPWPRGRSYEQYV.